The 18 T cell receptor beta chains in this list originate from one sample, sequenced in a study of OX40 agonist ivuxolimab in advanced cancers. Method: immunoSEQ multiplex PCR; TCRdb's copy keeps in-frame clones and lacks some. The sample has more than 60,000 clones; about 80% are singletons. Sequencing used CD4+ or CD8+ T cells sorted from blood, obtained in a trial of the OX40 agonist ivuxolimab. The receptors here all came from an adult with an advanced solid tumor such as melanoma, head and neck, liver or kidney cancer.

This rearrangement joins TRBV18 to TRBJ1-2; 9 nucleotides match TRBD1. The germline V gene encodes CDR1 KGHSH and CDR2 LQKENI. The V gene end was trimmed by 1 base and the J gene end by 5 bases; junction bases not matched to a gene: 11. The length of the CDR3 is 17 residues. CDR3 coding DNA: TGTGCCAGCTCACCACAACAGACGGGACAGGGAGAGTATGGCTACACCTTC. Amino acids: CASSPQQTGQGEYGYTF.

About this clone itself: The missing conserved phenylalanine or tryptophan at the end of this CDR3 makes a read error likely. No DNA is shown, since the ends of the CDR3 on it are uncertain; the CDR3 is the one TCRdb lists. The chain links TRBV27 to TRBJ2-7. Inclusive of both ends, the CDR3 amounts to 8 amino acids. The germline CDR1 and CDR2 sequences are MNHEY and SMNVEV (reference sequence). This CDR3 is CASSHQSS.

This sequence joins TRBV28 and TRBJ1-2; maybe TRBD1 (6 bases). Trimming left V 4 bases short and J 6 bases short, with 21 bases between. CDR1 and CDR2 (germline): MDHEN, SYDVKM. The CDR3 is 16 amino acids. CDR3 nucleotide sequence: TGTGCCAGCAGTTCCCCTAGTCGGGGGCTGTTGGATGGCTACACCTTC. Translating gives CASSSPSRGLLDGYTF.

The gene calls are TRBV5-6 and TRBJ1-6; a possible D gene is TRBD1 (5 bases). CDR3 length equals 14 residues. The germline V gene has CDR1 SGHDT and CDR2 YYEEEE. V shed 1 base and J shed 10 bases, with 12 bases lying between them. Here the CDR3 DNA reads TGTGCCAGCAGCTTGCTAAGGGGTAACTCACCCCTCCACTTT. Translation: CASSLLRGNSPLHF.

This clone turned up a few times. The rearrangement joins TRBV9 to TRBJ2-5; weak D call: TRBD1 (5 bases). The CDR3 runs 15 residues. Germline V gene data show CDR1 as SGDLS and CDR2 as YYNGEE. Trimming pared 0 bases from V and 5 bases from J, leaving 14 bases between. CDR3 amino acids: CASSVEGLVTETQYF. The DNA for the CDR3 is TGTGCCAGCAGCGTAGAGGGGTTAGTAACGGAGACCCAGTACTTC.

CDR3 DNA: TGTGCCAGCAGCTTAAGGGGACCCACGAACACTGAAGCTTTCTTT. This translates into CASSLRGPTNTEAFF. This chain uses TRBV11-2 with TRBJ1-1; D is perhaps TRBD1 (5 bases). V lost 2 bases to trimming and J lost 1 base, with 11 bases between them. The V gene's germline CDR1 is SGHAT and CDR2 FQNNGV. The CDR3 length is 15 residues. The variable domain in full, completed from reference TRBV11-2 and TRBJ1-1, reads EAGVAQSPRYKIIEKRQSVAFWCNPISGHATLYWYQQILGQGPKLLIQFQNNGVVDDSQLPKDRFSAERLKGVDSTLKIQPAKLEDSAVYLCASSLRGPTNTEAFFGQGTRLTVV.

The rearrangement links TRBV6-6 to TRBJ2-3, with 9 bases aligning to TRBD2. The CDR3 extends over 14 amino acids. The trim removed 7 bases at V and 2 bases at J, leaving 4 bases unmatched. Germline loops: CDR1 MNHNY, CDR2 SVGAGI (reference sequence). The CDR3: CASTRGGNTDTQYF. CDR3 bases: TGTGCCAGCACGCGGGGGGGTAACACAGATACGCAGTATTTT.

This clone came up a few times. V usage is TRBV19 and J usage is TRBJ1-2, with a tentative D call TRBD1 (6 bases). V was cut by 3 bases and J by 4 bases, with 15 bases left in between. The CDR3 is 15 amino acids. Germline CDR1 and CDR2: LNHDA and SQIVND (reference sequence). CDR3 coding DNA: TGTGCCAGTAGTATGTGGAACAGGGAGGGCTATGGCTACACCTTC. Translating gives CASSMWNREGYGYTF.

This clone was picked up a small number of times. The rearrangement uses TRBV21-1 and TRBJ1-1. TRBV21-1 is tagged as a pseudogene. The CDR3 has 12 amino acids. CDR3 amino acids: CASQRGNTEAFF. The DNA of the CDR3 is TGTGCCAGCCAGCGGGGGAACACTGAAGCTTTCTTT.

At least ten counts were recorded for this clone. This chain's CDR3 is CASSKFSRTNSPLHF. For the CDR3, the DNA is TGTGCCAGCAGCAAGTTCAGCAGAACGAATTCACCCCTCCACTTT. The chain carries TRBV9 and TRBJ1-6; D is unclear. Germline CDR1 and CDR2: SGDLS and YYNGEE. This CDR3 comprises 15 residues. Trimming removed 4 bases at V and 7 bases at J, with 15 bases between.

This clone has a single count. V is TRBV19 and J is TRBJ1-4; D gene ambiguous. Germline CDR1 LNHDA, CDR2 SQIVND (reference sequence). The CDR3 extends over 15 amino acids. The V end lost 5 bases, the J end lost 8 bases, and 18 bases lay between the germline ends. CDR3 nucleotides: TGTGCCAGTAGTGCCCCACGACCTCAACAAGAAAAACTGTTTTTT. Its protein is CASSAPRPQQEKLFF.

This rearrangement joins TRBV19 to TRBJ2-1, with TRBD1 matching 7 bases. The CDR3 length is 12 residues. The germline V gene has CDR1 LNHDA and CDR2 SQIVND (reference sequence). V was clipped by 7 bases and J by 10 bases; unmatched bases: 7. The DNA of the CDR3 is TGTGCCAGTACCCTGGAAGGGGGCGAGCAGTTCTTC. The encoded protein is CASTLEGGEQFF.

The chain employs TRBV7-9 and TRBJ2-1; 10 bases fit TRBD2. Unmatched junction bases numbered 4, after V lost 2 bases and J lost 3 bases. This CDR3 has 16 residues. CDR1 is SEHNR and CDR2 is FQNEAQ in the germline V gene (reference sequence). The chain's CDR3 is CASSLRAGGFYNEQFF. CDR3 nucleotides: TGTGCCAGCAGCTTAAGAGCGGGGGGGTTCTACAATGAGCAGTTCTTC.

V and J are TRBV6-1 and TRBJ1-5; D not resolved. CDR3 size: 15 residues. Germline-derived CDR1 and CDR2 are MNHNS and SASEGT. Trimming shortened V by 3 bases and J by 0 bases, and 9 bases separated the two germline ends. This CDR3 reads CASSDGPSSNQPQHF. DNA of the CDR3: TGTGCCAGCAGTGACGGACCCTCTAGCAATCAGCCCCAGCATTTT.

The genes are TRBV19 and TRBJ2-3, with D possibly called TRBD1 or TRBD2 (6 bases each). Germline-derived CDR1 and CDR2 are LNHDA and SQIVND (reference sequence). Trimming removed 4 bases at V and 1 base at J, with 15 bases between. The CDR3 runs 16 residues. CDR3 region: CASSKEGGWGTDTQYF. The CDR3 DNA reads TGTGCCAGTAGTAAGGAGGGGGGTTGGGGCACAGATACGCAGTATTTT. The variable domain in full, with the rest retrieved from reference TRBV19 and TRBJ2-3, is DGGITQSPKYLFRKEGQNVTLSCEQNLNHDAMYWYRQDPGQGLRLIYYSQIVNDFQKGDIAEGYSVSREKKESFPLTVTSAQKNPTAFYLCASSKEGGWGTDTQYFGPGTRLTVL.

The chain has TRBV6-1 and TRBJ2-2; 7 nucleotides agree with TRBD1. This CDR3 is 15 amino acids long. CDR1 is MNHNS and CDR2 is SASEGT in the germline V gene. Trimming cost V 6 bases and J 1 base; bases outside gene matches: 5. CDR3 coding DNA: TGTGCCAGCAGGGGGACAGTGATGAACACCGGGGAGCTGTTTTTT. Translation: CASRGTVMNTGELFF.

The chain joins TRBV15 to TRBJ1-3; D remains ambiguous. The V end was cut by 0 bases, the J end by 2 bases, with 23 bases between. Germline CDR1 and CDR2: LNHNV and YYDKDF (reference sequence). The CDR3 covers 20 residues. CDR3 nucleotide sequence: TGTGCCACCAGCAGAGATCTGCAGGATTCCCTGTGGGCAGCTGGAAACACCATATATTTT. Its translation is CATSRDLQDSLWAAGNTIYF.

As DNA, the CDR3 is TGTGCCAGCAGTACCGGACATACTAATTCACCCCTCCACTTT. This translates into CASSTGHTNSPLHF. This chain joins TRBV28 and TRBJ1-6; D perhaps matches TRBD1 (5 bases). This CDR3 is built from 14 residues. The V end was cut by 5 bases, the J end by 6 bases, with 11 bases between. The germline V gene has CDR1 MDHEN and CDR2 SYDVKM.